These 3 T cell receptor beta chains came from one sample sequenced in a study of T cell changes during pregnancy in multiple sclerosis. The assay was immunoSEQ multiplex PCR, and TCRdb's table has in-frame clones only and misses some. The profile covers tens of thousands of clones, with 85% to 95% appearing a single time and approximately 1.3% taken by the ten largest. Sequenced material: peripheral blood. These receptors were taken from a female donor with multiple sclerosis, enrolled in a pregnancy study.

By sample fraction, this clone is medium-sized (0.01 to 0.1%). The rearrangement joins TRBV21-1 to TRBJ2-3; the D segment call TRBD1 is taken from the table without a DNA check. TRBV21-1 is annotated as a pseudogene. The CDR3 covers 15 residues. In DNA, the CDR3 is TGTGCCAGCAGCAAAGCGTGGGACAGGGCAGATACGCAGTATTTT. Translation gives CASSKAWDRADTQYF.

This chain uses TRBV6-6 with TRBJ2-1, with D unresolved. This CDR3 spans 14 amino acids. V lost 6 bases, J lost 11 bases, and 20 bases lay in between. The germline CDR1 and CDR2 sequences are MNHNY and SVGAGI (reference sequence). The CDR3 DNA reads as TGTGCCAGCAGACCGATGGGGTCTTGGTGGAAGCAGTTCTTC. This sequence encodes CASRPMGSWWKQFF.

The DNA of the CDR3 is TGTGCCAGCACTCGGAGGACAGGGGCGGAGCCCCAGCATTTT. Protein sequence: CASTRRTGAEPQHF. The chain carries TRBV27 and TRBJ1-5; 9 bases are shared with TRBD1. The CDR3 covers 14 residues. The ends lost 7 bases at V and 8 bases at J; junction bases unmatched: 9. CDR1 MNHEY and CDR2 SMNVEV come from the germline V gene (reference sequence).